One sample yielded the 6 T cell receptor beta chains listed below, sequenced in a study of T-cell memory formation after mild COVID-19. TCRdb processed the 5' RACE reads anew with MiXCR; each CDR3 protein has one entry. The data contain more than 300,000 distinct CDR3 sequences, around an eighth of them singletons. Sequencing was performed on PBMCs or a T cell subset sorted from them (not recorded which). The origin of the receptors is a man in his late teens or twenties who had mild COVID-19 (a few samples of this study predate the infection). Cell type and time point are not known.

In this sample, this clonotype turned up a few times. The chain recombines TRBV9 with TRBJ2-2; perhaps TRBD1 as D (6 bases). The CDR3 covers 18 residues. V dropped 2 bases and J dropped 3 bases, with 20 bases sitting between them. From germline, CDR1 is SGDLS and CDR2 YYNGEE. Written as DNA, the CDR3 is TGTGCCAGCAGCGTGGCCCCGGACAGCGGTTACGACACCGGGGAGCTGTTTTTT. This translates into CASSVAPDSGYDTGELFF.

This clonotype showed up just a few times. The J gene is TRBJ1-2, the V gene TRBV6-5; a possible D gene is TRBD1 (5 bases). This CDR3 is built from 13 residues. Germline assignment: CDR1 MNHEY and CDR2 SVGAGI. V gave up 5 bases and J gave up 3 bases, with 10 bases separating them. CDR3 loop: CASSRGADYGYTF. The DNA of the CDR3 is TGTGCCAGCAGTCGTGGGGCAGACTATGGCTACACCTTC.

This clonotype was recorded a few times. The rearrangement links TRBV9 to TRBJ1-6; 9 bases are shared with TRBD1. Germline V CDR1 and CDR2: SGDLS, YYNGEE. This CDR3 has 15 residues. J was trimmed by 8 bases and V by 0 bases; bases with no gene match: 3. The chain's CDR3 is CASSVDGTGHSPLHF. The CDR3 nucleotides are TGTGCCAGCAGCGTAGACGGGACAGGGCATTCACCCCTCCACTTT.

The chain is built from TRBV11-2 and TRBJ2-5, with D possibly matching TRBD1 (5 bases). The CDR3 has 15 residues. Trimming cost V 4 bases and J 5 bases, with 17 bases left between them. CDR1 is SGHAT and CDR2 is FQNNGV in the germline V gene. Here the CDR3 DNA reads TGTGCCAGCAGCTCCCAAGGGGCCTCGCTGGAGACCCAGTACTTC. It encodes CASSSQGASLETQYF.

In this sample, this clonotype turned up many times. This chain joins TRBV4-2 and TRBJ1-5, with D uncertain. The germline V gene has CDR1 LGHNA and CDR2 YNFKEQ. Trimming left V 4 bases short and J 4 bases short, with 14 bases between. There are 15 residues in the CDR3. CDR3 in amino acids: CASSRIDGPNQPQHF. The CDR3 region has the DNA TGTGCCAGCAGCCGGATAGACGGCCCAAATCAGCCCCAGCATTTT.

This sequence joins TRBV9 and TRBJ2-5; no firm D call. The CDR3 spans 14 residues. Trimming took 0 bases from V and 0 from J, leaving 6 bases between them. CDR1 SGDLS and CDR2 YYNGEE come from the germline V gene. The CDR3 loop reads CASSVGRYQETQYF. The CDR3 DNA is TGTGCCAGCAGCGTAGGGCGGTACCAAGAGACCCAGTACTTC. Using reference TRBV9 and TRBJ2-5 for the parts outside the CDR3, the full variable domain is DSGVTQTPKHLITATGQRVTLRCSPRSGDLSVYWYQQSLDQGLQFLIQYYNGEERAKGNILERFSAQQFPDLHSELNLSSLELGDSALYFCASSVGRYQETQYFGPGTRLLVL.